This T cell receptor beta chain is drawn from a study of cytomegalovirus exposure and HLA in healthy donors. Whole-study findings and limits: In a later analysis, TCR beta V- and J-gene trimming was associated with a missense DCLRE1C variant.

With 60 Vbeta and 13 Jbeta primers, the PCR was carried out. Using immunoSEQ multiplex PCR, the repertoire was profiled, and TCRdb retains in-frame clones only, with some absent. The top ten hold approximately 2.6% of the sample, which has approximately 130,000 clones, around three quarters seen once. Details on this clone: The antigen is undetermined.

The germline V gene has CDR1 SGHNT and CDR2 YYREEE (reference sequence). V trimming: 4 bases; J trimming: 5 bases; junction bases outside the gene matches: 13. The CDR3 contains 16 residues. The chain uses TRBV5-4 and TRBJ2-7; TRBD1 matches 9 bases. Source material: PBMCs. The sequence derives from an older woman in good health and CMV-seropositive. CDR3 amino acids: CASSLEEDRGFDEQYF. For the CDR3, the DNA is TGTGCCAGCAGCCTGGAGGAGGACAGGGGTTTCGACGAGCAGTACTTC.